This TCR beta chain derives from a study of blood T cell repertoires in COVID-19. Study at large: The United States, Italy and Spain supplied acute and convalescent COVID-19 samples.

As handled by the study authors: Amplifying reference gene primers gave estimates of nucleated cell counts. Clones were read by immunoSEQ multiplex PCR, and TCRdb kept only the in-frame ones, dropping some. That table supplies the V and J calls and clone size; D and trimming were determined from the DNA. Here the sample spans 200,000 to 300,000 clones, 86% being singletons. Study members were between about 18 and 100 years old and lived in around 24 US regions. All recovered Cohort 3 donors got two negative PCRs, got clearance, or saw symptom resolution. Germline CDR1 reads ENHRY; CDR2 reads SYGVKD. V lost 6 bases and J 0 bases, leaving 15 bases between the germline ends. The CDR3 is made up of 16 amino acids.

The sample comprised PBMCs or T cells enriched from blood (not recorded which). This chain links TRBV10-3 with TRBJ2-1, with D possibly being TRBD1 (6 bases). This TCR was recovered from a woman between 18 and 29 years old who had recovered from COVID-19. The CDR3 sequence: CAISVTTGLSYNEQFF. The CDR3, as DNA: TGTGCCATCAGCGTCACAACAGGGCTCTCCTACAATGAGCAGTTCTTC.